This passage covers 18 T cell receptor beta chains from one sample sequenced in a study of cytomegalovirus exposure and HLA in healthy donors. Researchers ran the PCR with 60 Vbeta and 13 Jbeta primers. The table came from immunoSEQ multiplex PCR; TCRdb's copy has only in-frame clones and leaves some out. The table records over 55,000 clones, roughly 83% of them present only once. The specimen was PBMCs. All receptors derive from a man aged 35 to 55 in good health and CMV-seronegative.

This chain joins TRBV2 and TRBJ2-5, with D possibly matching TRBD2 (5 bases). CDR3 length equals 12 residues. V lost 6 bases to trimming and J lost 4 bases, with 9 bases between them. Germline CDR1 reads SNHLY; CDR2 reads FYNNEI. The CDR3 spells CASRDWAETQYF. DNA for the CDR3: TGTGCCAGCAGGGACTGGGCAGAGACCCAGTACTTC.

The rearrangement joins TRBV5-1 to TRBJ1-5; maybe TRBD1 (5 bases). This CDR3 has 13 amino acids. CDR1 is SGHRS, CDR2 YFSETQ, per germline. Trimming took off 0 bases at V and 7 bases at J, with 8 bases between the two ends. The CDR3 here is CASSLGGDQPQHF. For the CDR3, the DNA is TGCGCCAGCAGCTTGGGGGGGGACCAGCCCCAGCATTTT.

The chain combines TRBV4-1 with TRBJ2-1, with D possibly TRBD2 on 7 matching bases. Looked up from germline, CDR1 is MGHRA and CDR2 is YSYEKL. The CDR3 is made up of 17 amino acids. V was clipped by 3 bases and J by 0 bases, with 15 bases between them. The CDR3 DNA reads as TGCGCCAGCAGCCAGCAGGGGAGGGGGGGCTCCTACAATGAGCAGTTCTTC. Protein product: CASSQQGRGGSYNEQFF.

The V call is TRBV2, the J call TRBJ1-2; 10 bases are a match to TRBD1. Trimming took 6 bases from V and 4 from J; bases not matched to a gene: 5. Germline CDR1 reads SNHLY; CDR2 reads FYNNEI. This CDR3 spans 14 amino acids. This CDR3 is CASSATGGGYGYTF. CDR3 bases: TGTGCCAGCAGCGCGACAGGGGGCGGCTATGGCTACACCTTC.

The genes are TRBV14 and TRBJ1-1, with TRBD1 as a possible D gene (5 bases). Trimming took off 4 bases at V and 4 bases at J, with 19 bases between the two ends. The germline CDR1 and CDR2 sequences are SGHDN and FVKESK. The CDR3 extends over 16 amino acids. This CDR3 is CASSPGEGRAPTEAFF. CDR3 nucleotide sequence: TGTGCCAGCAGCCCTGGGGAGGGCAGGGCCCCCACTGAAGCTTTCTTT. Full variable domain (rest looked up from reference TRBV14 and TRBJ1-1): EAGVTQFPSHSVIEKGQTVTLRCDPISGHDNLYWYRRVMGKEIKFLLHFVKESKQDESGMPNNRFLAERTGGTYSTLKVQPAELEDSGVYFCASSPGEGRAPTEAFFGQGTRLTVV.

The chain employs TRBV18 and TRBJ1-2; 11 nucleotides line up with TRBD1. The CDR3 has 15 residues. J gave up 7 bases and V 2 bases, and 6 bases lay outside the gene matches. Germline V gene data show CDR1 as KGHSH and CDR2 as LQKENI. CDR3 region: CASSPTGQGVVGYTF. CDR3 sequence (DNA): TGTGCCAGCTCACCAACGGGACAGGGGGTTGTTGGCTACACCTTC.

The chain couples TRBV5-4 to TRBJ2-1; no firm D call. V was cut by 2 bases and J by 8 bases, with 11 bases left in between. This CDR3 comprises 13 residues. CDR1 and CDR2 from the germline V gene are SGHNT and YYREEE (reference sequence). Here the CDR3 DNA reads TGTGCCAGCAGCTTTCGTCTTGCGGATGAGCAGTTCTTC. Amino acids: CASSFRLADEQFF.

Concerning this clone: At one boundary the junction diverges from the germline segment, which might be a read error. V and J are TRBV10-3 and TRBJ1-6; no clear D. Germline V gene sequence: CDR1 ENHRY, CDR2 SYGVKD. This CDR3 has 12 amino acids. The CDR3 DNA reads TGTGCCGTCAGGTCAGCGGATTCACCCCTCCACTTT. Protein product: CAVRSADSPLHF.

The gene calls are TRBV30 and TRBJ1-1; weak D call: TRBD1 (5 bases). The V and J ends lost 0 bases and 6 bases respectively, with 17 bases between them. From germline, CDR1 is GTSNPN and CDR2 SVGIG (reference sequence). This CDR3 has 15 residues. The CDR3 DNA sequence: TGTGCCTGGAGTGTACGGGGGTTTGGGGGATCTGAAGCTTTCTTT. It is translated as CAWSVRGFGGSEAFF.

This chain joins TRBV11-2 and TRBJ1-2, with D possibly TRBD1 on 5 matching bases. V was shortened by 5 bases and J by 6 bases, with 10 bases between the two germline ends. The CDR3 loop spans 12 amino acids. Germline CDR1 is SGHAT and CDR2 is FQNNGV. CDR3 amino acids: CASSRGLHGYTF. The CDR3 region has the DNA TGTGCCAGCAGCCGGGGACTGCATGGCTACACCTTC. The full variable domain, rest sourced from reference TRBV11-2 and TRBJ1-2, is EAGVAQSPRYKIIEKRQSVAFWCNPISGHATLYWYQQILGQGPKLLIQFQNNGVVDDSQLPKDRFSAERLKGVDSTLKIQPAKLEDSAVYLCASSRGLHGYTFGSGTRLTVV.

This chain links TRBV7-2 with TRBJ1-3; D call uncertain. CDR1 and CDR2 (germline): SGHTA, FQGNSA. Trimming took 1 base from V and 0 from J, leaving 13 bases between them. This CDR3 region has 17 residues. DNA of the CDR3: TGTGCCAGCAGCTTAGTTCCGGGATCTTTCTCTGGAAACACCATATATTTT. Protein: CASSLVPGSFSGNTIYF.

This chain connects TRBV11-3 to TRBJ2-3; TRBD2 aligns across 11 bases. Germline V gene lookup returns CDR1 SGHNT and CDR2 YENEEA. The CDR3 loop spans 15 amino acids. V was clipped by 5 bases and J by 3 bases; unmatched bases: 4. Written as DNA, the CDR3 is TGTGCCAGCAGCCCGCGGACTAGCGGGACAGATACGCAGTATTTT. Its translation is CASSPRTSGTDTQYF. The full variable domain, with the rest looked up from reference TRBV11-3 and TRBJ2-3, is EAGVVQSPRYKIIEKKQPVAFWCNPISGHNTLYWYLQNLGQGPELLIRYENEEAVDDSQLPKDRFSAERLKGVDSTLKIQPAELGDSAVYLCASSPRTSGTDTQYFGPGTRLTVL.

This chain connects TRBV6-1 to TRBJ2-5; D gene unclear. This CDR3 spans 11 amino acids. V lost 4 bases, J lost 2 bases, and 2 bases lay in between. Germline loops: CDR1 MNHNS, CDR2 SASEGT. The CDR3 bases are TGTGCCAGCAGTGTACAAGAGACCCAGTACTTC. The encoded protein is CASSVQETQYF.

V and J are TRBV27 and TRBJ2-1; maybe TRBD2 (6 bases). Trimming left V 4 bases short and J 4 bases short, with 11 bases between. The germline CDR1 and CDR2 sequences are MNHEY and SMNVEV (reference sequence). This CDR3 has 14 amino acids. CDR3 amino acids: CASSSIRGYNEQFF. CDR3 DNA sequence: TGTGCCAGCAGTTCGATTCGGGGGTACAATGAGCAGTTCTTC.

The rearrangement uses TRBV7-2 and TRBJ1-1, with no clear D. CDR3 size: 15 residues. Germline CDR1 reads SGHTA; CDR2 reads FQGNSA. Trimming took 2 bases from V and 4 from J, leaving 14 bases between them. The CDR3 loop reads CASSLILAGTTEAFF. The CDR3 DNA sequence: TGTGCCAGCAGCTTAATTCTTGCGGGAACCACTGAAGCTTTCTTT.

CDR3: CAWSGSSGGRLSYEQYF. For the CDR3, the DNA is TGTGCCTGGAGTGGATCCTCAGGAGGTCGGCTCTCCTACGAGCAGTACTTC. This sequence joins TRBV30 and TRBJ2-7, with a possible D match to TRBD2 (5 bases). The germline gives CDR1 GTSNPN, CDR2 SVGIG (reference sequence). The CDR3 has 17 amino acids. Trimming stripped 1 base from V and 0 bases from J, with 19 bases between.

This clone was seen a few times. The V call is TRBV5-1, the J call TRBJ1-5; D call uncertain. The CDR3 is 13 residues long. V lost 4 bases, J lost 5 bases, and 10 bases lay in between. Germline-derived CDR1 and CDR2 are SGHRS and YFSETQ. CDR3 sequence: CASSPDIHQPQHF. The DNA of the CDR3 is TGCGCCAGCAGCCCCGACATCCATCAGCCCCAGCATTTT.

The chain uses TRBV14 and TRBJ2-1; D is perhaps TRBD2 (7 bases). This CDR3 has 20 residues. With 4 bases removed from V and 0 bases from J, the gap between germline ends came to 25 bases. Germline V gene lookup returns CDR1 SGHDN and CDR2 FVKESK. The CDR3 DNA follows: TGTGCCAGCAGCCCTACTAGTGGGGGGGCTAGGAGGAGCTCCTACAATGAGCAGTTCTTC. Encoded protein: CASSPTSGGARRSSYNEQFF.